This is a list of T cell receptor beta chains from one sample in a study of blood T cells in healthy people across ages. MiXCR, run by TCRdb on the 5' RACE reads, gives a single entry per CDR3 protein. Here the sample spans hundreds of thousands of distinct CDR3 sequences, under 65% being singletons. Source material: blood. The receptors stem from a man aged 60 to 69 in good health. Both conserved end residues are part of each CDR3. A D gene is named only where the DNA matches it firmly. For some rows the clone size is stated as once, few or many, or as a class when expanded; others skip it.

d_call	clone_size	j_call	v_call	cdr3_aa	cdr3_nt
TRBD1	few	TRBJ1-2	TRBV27	CASSPGTGAEVGYGYTF	TGTGCCAGCAGTCCGGGGACAGGGGCTGAGGTGGGGTATGGCTACACCTTC
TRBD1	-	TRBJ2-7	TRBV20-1	CSARTGTGSYEQYF	TGCAGTGCCAGGACAGGGACGGGGTCCTACGAGCAGTACTTC
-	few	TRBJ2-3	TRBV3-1	CASSHGGAADTQYF	TGTGCCAGCAGCCATGGCGGGGCGGCAGATACGCAGTATTTT
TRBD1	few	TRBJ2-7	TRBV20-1	CSAGGTGTYEQYF	TGCAGTGCTGGCGGGACAGGGACCTACGAGCAGTACTTC
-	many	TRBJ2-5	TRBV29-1	CSGRHRVNQETQYF	TGCAGCGGAAGACACAGGGTTAACCAAGAGACCCAGTACTTC
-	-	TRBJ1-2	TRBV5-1	CASSLADSGTHDGYTF	TGCGCCAGCAGCCTCGCAGATTCCGGGACACACGACGGCTACACCTTC
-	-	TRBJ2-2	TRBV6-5	CASSLPTGTGELFF	TGTGCCAGCAGCCTCCCGACGGGGACCGGGGAGCTGTTTTTT
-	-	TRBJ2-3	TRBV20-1	CSAIVVDTQYF	TGCAGTGCTATAGTTGTAGATACGCAGTATTTT
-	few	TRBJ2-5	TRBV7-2	CASSLVGGTIGTQYF	TGTGCCAGCAGCTTAGTAGGCGGGACCATCGGGACCCAGTACTTC
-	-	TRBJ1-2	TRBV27	CASSFRTSGSGYTF	TGTGCCAGCAGTTTTCGGACGTCGGGCTCTGGCTACACCTTC
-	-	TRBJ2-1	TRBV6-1	CASSPEGAGNNEQFF	TGTGCCAGCAGTCCGGAGGGTGCAGGTAACAATGAGCAGTTCTTC
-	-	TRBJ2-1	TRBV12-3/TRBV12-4	CASSLIGGLRNEQFF	TGTGCCAGCAGCCTAATCGGGGGCCTAAGGAATGAGCAGTTCTTC
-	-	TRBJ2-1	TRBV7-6	CASSSPTQETQFF	TGTGCCAGCAGCTCTCCCACCCAAGAGACCCAGTTCTTC
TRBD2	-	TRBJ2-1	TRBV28	CASSPRSGGNEQFF	TGTGCCAGCAGTCCTCGATCGGGGGGTAATGAGCAGTTCTTC
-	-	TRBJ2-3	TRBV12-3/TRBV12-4	CASCRRGRITDTQYF	TGTGCCAGCTGCCGCCGGGGCAGGATCACAGATACGCAGTATTTT
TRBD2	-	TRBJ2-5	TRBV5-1	CASSLLTSGQETQYF	TGCGCCAGCAGCTTGTTGACTAGCGGTCAAGAGACCCAGTACTTC
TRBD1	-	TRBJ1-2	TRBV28	CACSSGQGSYGYTF	TGTGCCTGCAGTTCCGGACAGGGTTCGTATGGCTACACCTTC
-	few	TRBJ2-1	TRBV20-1	CSAGTRPMGEQFF	TGCAGTGCAGGGACTCGCCCTATGGGTGAGCAGTTCTTC
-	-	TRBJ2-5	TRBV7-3	CASSLKGGQGETQYF	TGTGCCAGCAGCTTAAAGGGGGGGCAAGGAGAGACCCAGTACTTC
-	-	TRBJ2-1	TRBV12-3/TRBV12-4	CASRLAPNEQFF	TGTGCCAGCCGGCTAGCGCCCAATGAGCAGTTCTTC
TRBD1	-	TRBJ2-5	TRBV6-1	CASLTGQGRGDEQYF	TGTGCCAGCCTAACCGGACAGGGGAGGGGGGATGAGCAGTACTTC
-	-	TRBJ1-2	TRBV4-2	CASSQDQGSNYGYTF	TGTGCCAGCAGCCAAGATCAGGGCAGTAACTATGGCTACACCTTC
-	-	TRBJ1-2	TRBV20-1	CSATSNYGYTF	TGCAGTGCTACCTCTAACTATGGCTACACCTTC
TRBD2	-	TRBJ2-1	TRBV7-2	CASSLAGLASYNEQFF	TGTGCCAGCAGCTTAGCTGGACTAGCGAGCTACAATGAGCAGTTCTTC
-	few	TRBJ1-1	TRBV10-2	CASSDLNTEAFF	TGCGCCAGCAGTGATTTGAACACTGAAGCTTTCTTT
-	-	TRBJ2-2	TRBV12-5	CASGFREANTGELFF	TGTGCTAGTGGTTTCAGGGAGGCGAACACCGGGGAGCTGTTTTTT
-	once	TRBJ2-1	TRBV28	CASSLPGREQFF	TGTGCCAGCAGTTTACCGGGGCGAGAGCAGTTCTTC
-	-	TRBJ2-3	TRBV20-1	CSARDFSTDTQYF	TGCAGTGCTAGAGACTTTAGCACAGATACGCAGTATTTT
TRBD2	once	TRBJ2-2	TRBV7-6	CASRRLAYTGELFF	TGTGCCAGCCGGCGACTAGCTTACACCGGGGAGCTGTTTTTT
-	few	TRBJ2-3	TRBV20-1	CSASITDTQYF	TGCAGTGCTAGTATAACAGATACGCAGTATTTT
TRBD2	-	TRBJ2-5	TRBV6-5	CASSSRRSGETQYF	TGTGCCAGCAGCAGTCGACGTAGCGGGGAGACCCAGTACTTC
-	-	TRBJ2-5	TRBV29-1	CSVTRGETQYF	TGCAGCGTCACGAGGGGGGAGACCCAGTACTTC
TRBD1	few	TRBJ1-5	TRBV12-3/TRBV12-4	CASSFYGTGHQPQHF	TGTGCCAGCAGTTTTTACGGGACAGGGCATCAGCCCCAGCATTTT
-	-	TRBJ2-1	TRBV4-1	CASSRISDRYNEQFF	TGCGCCAGCAGTAGGATATCCGACAGATACAATGAGCAGTTCTTC
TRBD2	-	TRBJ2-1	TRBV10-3	CASQSTSGYNEQFF	TGTGCCTCTCAATCGACTAGCGGCTACAATGAGCAGTTCTTC